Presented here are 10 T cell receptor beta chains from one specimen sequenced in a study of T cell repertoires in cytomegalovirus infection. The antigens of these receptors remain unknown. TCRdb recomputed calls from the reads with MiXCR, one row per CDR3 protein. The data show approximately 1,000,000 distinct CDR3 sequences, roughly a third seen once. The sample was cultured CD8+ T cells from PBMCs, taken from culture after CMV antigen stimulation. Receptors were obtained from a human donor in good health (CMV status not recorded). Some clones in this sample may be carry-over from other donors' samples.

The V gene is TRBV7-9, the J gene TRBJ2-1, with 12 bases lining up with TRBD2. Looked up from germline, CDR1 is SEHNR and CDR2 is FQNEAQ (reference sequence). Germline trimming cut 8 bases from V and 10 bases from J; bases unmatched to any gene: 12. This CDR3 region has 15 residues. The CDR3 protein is CASEGASGGAWEQFF. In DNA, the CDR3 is TGTGCCAGCGAAGGGGCTAGCGGGGGGGCCTGGGAGCAGTTCTTC. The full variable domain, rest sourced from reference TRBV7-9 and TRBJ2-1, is DTGVSQNPRHKITKRGQNVTFRCDPISEHNRLYWYRQTLGQGPEFLTYFQNEAQLEKSRLLSDRFSAERPKGSFSTLEIQRTEQGDSAMYLCASEGASGGAWEQFFGPGTRLTVL.

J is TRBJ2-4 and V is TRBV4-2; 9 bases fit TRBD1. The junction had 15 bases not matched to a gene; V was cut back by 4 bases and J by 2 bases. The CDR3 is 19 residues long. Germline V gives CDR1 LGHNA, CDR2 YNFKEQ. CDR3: CASSLRLETGGSSKNIQYF. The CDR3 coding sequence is TGTGCCAGCAGCCTACGCCTTGAGACAGGGGGGTCTTCCAAAAACATTCAGTACTTC.

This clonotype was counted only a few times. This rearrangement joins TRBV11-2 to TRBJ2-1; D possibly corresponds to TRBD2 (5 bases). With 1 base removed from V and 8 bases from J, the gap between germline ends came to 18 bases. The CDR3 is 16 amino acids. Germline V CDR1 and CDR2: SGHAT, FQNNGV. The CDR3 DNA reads TGTGCCAGCAGCTTAGGGAACAGCGGTAATAGGGATGAGCAGTTCTTC. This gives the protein CASSLGNSGNRDEQFF.

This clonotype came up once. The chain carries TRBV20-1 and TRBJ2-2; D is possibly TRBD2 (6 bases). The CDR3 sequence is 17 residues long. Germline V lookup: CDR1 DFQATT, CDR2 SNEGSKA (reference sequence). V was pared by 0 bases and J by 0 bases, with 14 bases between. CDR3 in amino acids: CSARDQRREANTGELFF. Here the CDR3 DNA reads TGCAGTGCTAGAGATCAAAGGAGGGAAGCGAACACCGGGGAGCTGTTTTTT.

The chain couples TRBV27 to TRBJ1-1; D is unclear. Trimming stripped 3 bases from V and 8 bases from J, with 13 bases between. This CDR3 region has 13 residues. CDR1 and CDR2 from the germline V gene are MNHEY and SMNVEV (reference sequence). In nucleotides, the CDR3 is TGTGCCAGCAGTTTTGCCGGGTCCAACGAAGCTTTCTTT. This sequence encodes CASSFAGSNEAFF.

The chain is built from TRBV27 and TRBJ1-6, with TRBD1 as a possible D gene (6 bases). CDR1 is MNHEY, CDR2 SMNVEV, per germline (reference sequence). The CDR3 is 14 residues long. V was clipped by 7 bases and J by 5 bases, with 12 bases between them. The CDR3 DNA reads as TGTGCCAGCAAACGGAGACAGGATAATTCACCCCTCCACTTT. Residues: CASKRRQDNSPLHF.

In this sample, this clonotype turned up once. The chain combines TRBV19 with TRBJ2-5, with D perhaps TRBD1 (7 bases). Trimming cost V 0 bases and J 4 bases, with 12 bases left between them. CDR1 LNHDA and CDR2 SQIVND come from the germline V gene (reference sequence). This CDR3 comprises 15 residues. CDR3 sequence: CASSIENRGGETQYF. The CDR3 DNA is TGTGCCAGTAGTATAGAGAACAGGGGAGGAGAGACCCAGTACTTC.

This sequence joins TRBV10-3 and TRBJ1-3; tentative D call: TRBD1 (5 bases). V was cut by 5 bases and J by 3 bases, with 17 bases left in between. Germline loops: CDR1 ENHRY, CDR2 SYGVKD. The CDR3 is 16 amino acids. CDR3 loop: CAISTGPQAGGNTIYF. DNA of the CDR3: TGTGCCATCAGTACGGGACCCCAGGCAGGTGGAAACACCATATATTTT.

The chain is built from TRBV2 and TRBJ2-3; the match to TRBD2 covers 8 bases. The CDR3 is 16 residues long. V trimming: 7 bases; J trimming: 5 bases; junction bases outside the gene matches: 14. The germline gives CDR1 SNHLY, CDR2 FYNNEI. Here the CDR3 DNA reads TGTGCCAGCATCCCCCCGGGGGGGGGGACGGGAGATACGCAGTATTTT. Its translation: CASIPPGGGTGDTQYF.

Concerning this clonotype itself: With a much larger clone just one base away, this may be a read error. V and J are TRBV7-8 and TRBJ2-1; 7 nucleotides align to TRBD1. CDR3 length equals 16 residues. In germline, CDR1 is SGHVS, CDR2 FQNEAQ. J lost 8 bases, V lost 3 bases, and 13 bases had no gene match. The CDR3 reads CASSLSGTARRDEQFF. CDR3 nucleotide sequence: TGTGCCAGCAGCTTGAGTGGGACAGCCCGGCGGGATGAGCAGTTCTTC.